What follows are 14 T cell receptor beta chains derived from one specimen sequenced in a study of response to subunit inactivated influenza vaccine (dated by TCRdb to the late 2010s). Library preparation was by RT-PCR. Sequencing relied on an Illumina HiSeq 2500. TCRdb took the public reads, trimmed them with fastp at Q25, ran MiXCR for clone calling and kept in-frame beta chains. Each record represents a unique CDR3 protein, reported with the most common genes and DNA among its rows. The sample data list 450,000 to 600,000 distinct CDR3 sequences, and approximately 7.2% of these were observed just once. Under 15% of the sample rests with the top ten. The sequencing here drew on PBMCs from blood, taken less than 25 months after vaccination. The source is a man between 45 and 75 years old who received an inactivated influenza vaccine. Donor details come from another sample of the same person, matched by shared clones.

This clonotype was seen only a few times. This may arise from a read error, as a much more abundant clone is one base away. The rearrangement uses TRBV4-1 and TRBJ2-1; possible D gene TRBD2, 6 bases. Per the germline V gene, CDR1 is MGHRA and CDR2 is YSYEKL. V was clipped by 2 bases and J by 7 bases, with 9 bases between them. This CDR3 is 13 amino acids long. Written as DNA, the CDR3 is TGCGCCAGCAGCCAAACCGCGGGGAATGAGCAGTTCTTC. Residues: CASSQTAGNEQFF.

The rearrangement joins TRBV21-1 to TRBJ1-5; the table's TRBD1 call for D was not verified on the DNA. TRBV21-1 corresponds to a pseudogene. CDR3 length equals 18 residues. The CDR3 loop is CASSFRDRGLIWDQPQHF. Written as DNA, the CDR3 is TGTGCCAGCAGTTTCCGGGACAGGGGGCTGATATGGGATCAGCCCCAGCATTTT.

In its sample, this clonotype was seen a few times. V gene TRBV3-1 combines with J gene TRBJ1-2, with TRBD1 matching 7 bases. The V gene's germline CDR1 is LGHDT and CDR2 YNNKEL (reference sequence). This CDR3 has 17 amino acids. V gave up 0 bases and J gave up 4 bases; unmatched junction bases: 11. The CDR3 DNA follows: TGTGCCAGCAGCCAAGATCCCCGACAGGGCCTTTCCTATGGCTACACCTTC. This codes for CASSQDPRQGLSYGYTF.

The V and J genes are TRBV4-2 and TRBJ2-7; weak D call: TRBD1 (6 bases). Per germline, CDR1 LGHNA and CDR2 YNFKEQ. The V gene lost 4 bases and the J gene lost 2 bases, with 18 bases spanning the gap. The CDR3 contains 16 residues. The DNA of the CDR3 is TGTGCCAGCAGCCCACACAAGGACAGCGCCCCCTACGAGCAGTACTTC. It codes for CASSPHKDSAPYEQYF.

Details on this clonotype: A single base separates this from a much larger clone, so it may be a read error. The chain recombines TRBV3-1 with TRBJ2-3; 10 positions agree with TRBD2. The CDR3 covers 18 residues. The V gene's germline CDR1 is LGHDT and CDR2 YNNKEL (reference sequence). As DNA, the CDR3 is TGTGCCTGCAGCCAAGATAAGGTAGCGGGGGGTAGCACAGATACGCAGTATTTT. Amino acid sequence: CACSQDKVAGGSTDTQYF.

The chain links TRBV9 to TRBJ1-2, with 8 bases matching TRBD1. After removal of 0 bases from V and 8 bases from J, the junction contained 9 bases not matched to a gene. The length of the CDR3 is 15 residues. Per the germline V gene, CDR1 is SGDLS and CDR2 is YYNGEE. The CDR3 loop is CASSVGAGGDLGYTF. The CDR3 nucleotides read TGTGCCAGCAGCGTAGGTGCAGGGGGCGATCTGGGCTACACCTTC.

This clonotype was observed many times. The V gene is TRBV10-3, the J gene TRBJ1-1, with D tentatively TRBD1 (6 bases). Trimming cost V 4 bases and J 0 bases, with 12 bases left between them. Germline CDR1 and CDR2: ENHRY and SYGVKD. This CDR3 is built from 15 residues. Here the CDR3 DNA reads TGTGCCATCAGTGTGGGGGGCAACATGAACACTGAAGCTTTCTTT. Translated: CAISVGGNMNTEAFF.

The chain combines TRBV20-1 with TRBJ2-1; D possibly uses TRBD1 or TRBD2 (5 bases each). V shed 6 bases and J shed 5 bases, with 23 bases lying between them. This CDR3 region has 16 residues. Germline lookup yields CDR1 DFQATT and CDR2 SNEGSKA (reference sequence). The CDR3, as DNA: TGCAGTGCAGTGGGTACAGGCAGGGACCTCAACAATGAGCAGTTCTTC. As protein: CSAVGTGRDLNNEQFF.

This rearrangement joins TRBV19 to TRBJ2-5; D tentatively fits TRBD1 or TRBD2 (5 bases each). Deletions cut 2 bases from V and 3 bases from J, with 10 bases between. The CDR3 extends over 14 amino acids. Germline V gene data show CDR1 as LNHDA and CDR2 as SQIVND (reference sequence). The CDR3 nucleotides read TGTGCCAGTAGTATAACCGGGACGGAAGAGACCCAGTACTTC. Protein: CASSITGTEETQYF.

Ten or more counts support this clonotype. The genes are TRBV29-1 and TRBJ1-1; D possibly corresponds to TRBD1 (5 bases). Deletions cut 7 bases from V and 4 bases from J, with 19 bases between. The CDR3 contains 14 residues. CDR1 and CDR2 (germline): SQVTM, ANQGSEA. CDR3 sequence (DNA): TGCAGCGCCCAAGGCGGAGGGGCCGGCACTGAAGCTTTCTTT. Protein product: CSAQGGGAGTEAFF.

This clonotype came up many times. The CDR3 nucleotides read TGTGCCAGCAGCCTACAGAGCGGGGCCCACAATGAGCAGTTCTTC. It encodes CASSLQSGAHNEQFF. The V call is TRBV12-3 or TRBV12-4, the J call TRBJ2-1, with 7 bases identical to TRBD2. This CDR3 has 15 amino acids. V was pared by 6 bases and J by 5 bases, with 10 bases of the junction left unmatched.

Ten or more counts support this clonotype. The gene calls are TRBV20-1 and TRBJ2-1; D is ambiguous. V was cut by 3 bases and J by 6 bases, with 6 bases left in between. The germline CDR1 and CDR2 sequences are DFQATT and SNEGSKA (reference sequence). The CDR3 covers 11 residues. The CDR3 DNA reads TGCAGTGCTAGGGGCCGCAATGAGCAGTTCTTC. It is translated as CSARGRNEQFF.

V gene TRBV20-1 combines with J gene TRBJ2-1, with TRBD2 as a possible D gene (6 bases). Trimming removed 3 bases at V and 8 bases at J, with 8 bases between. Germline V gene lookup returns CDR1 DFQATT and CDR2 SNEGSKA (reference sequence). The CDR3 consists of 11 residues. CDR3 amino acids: CSARRGYEQFF. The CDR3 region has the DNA TGCAGTGCTAGGCGGGGATATGAGCAGTTCTTC.

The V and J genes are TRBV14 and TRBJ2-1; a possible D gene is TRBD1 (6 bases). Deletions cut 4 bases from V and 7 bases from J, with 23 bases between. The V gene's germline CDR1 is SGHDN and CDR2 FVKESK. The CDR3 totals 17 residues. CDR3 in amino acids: CASSPVPQGTWWNEQFF. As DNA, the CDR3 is TGTGCCAGCAGCCCTGTCCCCCAGGGGACGTGGTGGAATGAGCAGTTCTTC.